A selection of T cell receptor beta chains follows, all from one sample in a study of blood T cell repertoires in COVID-19. Sequencing was performed with immunoSEQ multiplex PCR; in TCRdb, only in-frame clones are kept and a portion is missing. The table lists about 360,000 clones, approximately 86% of them singletons. Sequencing was done on a sample of peripheral blood. The receptors originated from a woman between 55 and 75 years old with COVID-19, enrolled during active disease. The CDR3 runs from the conserved cysteine through the conserved F or W. A D gene is named only where the DNA matches it firmly. Size is omitted from some rows. Given values are once, few, many or a class for expanded clones.

cdr3_nt | cdr3_aa | j_call | v_call | d_call | clone_size
TGTGCCAGCAGCGGGGGGGTGAGAGGAATCAACACAGATACGCAGTATTTT | CASSGGVRGINTDTQYF | TRBJ2-3 | TRBV9 | - | few
TGTGCCAGCAGGGACAGGGCGAACACTGAAGCTTTCTTT | CASRDRANTEAFF | TRBJ1-1 | TRBV6-5 | TRBD1 | -
TGTGCCAGCAGTTTATCCCGTCAGTCCGGGGAGCTGTTTTTT | CASSLSRQSGELFF | TRBJ2-2 | TRBV27 | - | -
TGTGCCAGCAGCCGATCCGGGACAGGGAAGTACGAGCAGTACTTC | CASSRSGTGKYEQYF | TRBJ2-7 | TRBV6-5 | TRBD1 | -
TGTGCCAGCAGCCCAGTCGGGGGGACCTCCTACAATGAGCAGTTCTTC | CASSPVGGTSYNEQFF | TRBJ2-1 | TRBV3-1/TRBV3-2 | TRBD2 | -
TGTGCCAGCAGCCAAGGGTCGTTTAGGACAGGGATAGCCAATGAGCAGTTCTTC | CASSQGSFRTGIANEQFF | TRBJ2-1 | TRBV14 | TRBD1 | -
TGTGCCTGGAGGGCGGGAGGCAGTTTCTATGGCTACACCTTC | CAWRAGGSFYGYTF | TRBJ1-2 | TRBV30 | - | once
TGTGCCAGCAGAGCCACAGGGGGTTACGAGCAGTACTTC | CASRATGGYEQYF | TRBJ2-7 | TRBV11-2 | TRBD1 | -
TGTGCCAGCAAGCTAGGCGGGGAGCTGTTTTTT | CASKLGGELFF | TRBJ2-2 | TRBV6-5 | - | -
TGCGCCAGCAGCCTCCCCCCAAAAGCGGGGCACTATGGCTACACCTTC | CASSLPPKAGHYGYTF | TRBJ1-2 | TRBV5-1 | - | -
TGTGCCAGCAGCTTGGACCTTCCCCGGGGAAATTCACCCCTCCACTTT | CASSLDLPRGNSPLHF | TRBJ1-6 | TRBV5-6 | - | -
TGTGCCACTTCTTACGACAGCCACTACGAGCAGTACTTC | CATSYDSHYEQYF | TRBJ2-7 | TRBV5-4 | - | -
TGCGCCAGCAGCCCCCGGACTAGCGGGGGGGCAGGCAATGAGCAGTTCTTC | CASSPRTSGGAGNEQFF | TRBJ2-1 | TRBV4-1 | TRBD2 | -
TGTGCCAGCAGCCAACCTAGAGGACTAGCGGGGGGGTTAAGCTCCTACAATGAGCAGTTCTTC | CASSQPRGLAGGLSSYNEQFF | TRBJ2-1 | TRBV4-2 | TRBD2 | -
TGCAGCGCCCGACATGGGGAGACCCAGTACTTC | CSARHGETQYF | TRBJ2-5 | TRBV29-1 | - | -
TGTGCCAGCAGCGGGGGGCTCAATCAGCCCCAGCATTTT | CASSGGLNQPQHF | TRBJ1-5 | TRBV12-3/TRBV12-4 | - | few
TGTGCCAGCAGCTCGAGCAACCTGTTCTCTGGAAACACCATATATTTT | CASSSSNLFSGNTIYF | TRBJ1-3 | TRBV11-3 | - | -
TGTGCCAGCAGCTCACGGACAGGGGTAGCCGGGGAGCTGTTTTTT | CASSSRTGVAGELFF | TRBJ2-2 | TRBV7-2 | TRBD1 | once
TGCGCCAGCAGCATAGGACAGTCCTACGAGCAGTACTTC | CASSIGQSYEQYF | TRBJ2-7 | TRBV5-1 | - | -
TGCGCCAGCAGGGTGGGGTTGGGGGGATTGAACACTGAAGCTTTCTTT | CASRVGLGGLNTEAFF | TRBJ1-1 | TRBV5-1 | - | -
TGTGCCAGCAGGCAGGGGGGAACAGATACGCAGTATTTT | CASRQGGTDTQYF | TRBJ2-3 | TRBV12-3/TRBV12-4 | - | -
TGTGCCAGCAGTTACCGGACAGGGCCCATTCATTCACCCCTCCACTTT | CASSYRTGPIHSPLHF | TRBJ1-6 | TRBV6-5 | TRBD1 | -
TGTGCCAGCAGCCCGAACCCCGGGAGCTCCTACGAGCAGTACTTC | CASSPNPGSSYEQYF | TRBJ2-7 | TRBV7-2 | - | -
TGTGCCACGTTGGACAGATATAATGAAAAACTGTTTTTT | CATLDRYNEKLFF | TRBJ1-4 | TRBV2 | - | -
TGTGCCAGCAGCCAGGGACAGGACGATTTCTTT | CASSQGQDDFF | TRBJ1-1 | TRBV7-8 | TRBD1 | -
TGTGCCAGCACCTTAGGAGGTGGCTACACCTTC | CASTLGGGYTF | TRBJ1-2 | TRBV28 | - | -
TGCGCCAGCAGCCAAGACTGGTACGGGTCCCAGGGAGAGACCCAGTACTTC | CASSQDWYGSQGETQYF | TRBJ2-5 | TRBV3-1/TRBV3-2 | - | -
TGTGCCAGCAGCGAAAACCTAGCGGGGGGCCGTGATACGCAGTATTTT | CASSENLAGGRDTQYF | TRBJ2-3 | TRBV7-2 | TRBD2 | -
TGTGCCCTGGATACCGGAGGGAACGAAAAACTGTTTTTT | CALDTGGNEKLFF | TRBJ1-4 | TRBV30 | - | once
TGTGCCAGCAGCTACGGGACAGGGGGAAACACCATATATTTT | CASSYGTGGNTIYF | TRBJ1-3 | TRBV11-2 | TRBD1 | -
TGCGCCAGCAGCCAAGATCTGGTGGCTTATAATGAGCAGTTCTTC | CASSQDLVAYNEQFF | TRBJ2-1 | TRBV4-1 | - | -
TGTGCCAGCAGCGTAGCAGGTCACAGGGGGGCGGGTGAGCAGTTCTTC | CASSVAGHRGAGEQFF | TRBJ2-1 | TRBV9 | TRBD1 | -
TGTGCCAGTAGTAACCCAATCGATACTGAAATCTTCACTGAAGCTTTCTTT | CASSNPIDTEIFTEAFF | TRBJ1-1 | TRBV19 | - | -
TGTGCCAGCAGCTTATTTAGCGGGGCGTCGAACACCGGGGAGCTGTTTTTT | CASSLFSGASNTGELFF | TRBJ2-2 | TRBV7-2 | TRBD2 | -
TGTGCCAGCAGCGTATCGGGGGGTCGGGGCACAGATACGCAGTATTTT | CASSVSGGRGTDTQYF | TRBJ2-3 | TRBV9 | TRBD2 | -
TGTGCCAGCAGCTTAGCGGTAGTGAACACTGAAGCTTTCTTT | CASSLAVVNTEAFF | TRBJ1-1 | TRBV7-2 | - | -
TGCGCCAGCAGCCAAGATGGGGGTAGGGGGGGGGAAAAACTGTTTTTT | CASSQDGGRGGEKLFF | TRBJ1-4 | TRBV4-3 | - | once
TGCGCCAGCAGCTTAAGGGGTTTTGAAGGAGAGACCCAGTACTTC | CASSLRGFEGETQYF | TRBJ2-5 | TRBV5-1 | - | -
TGTGCCAGCAGCCAAGCGTCAGGTCCGAACACTGAAGCTTTCTTT | CASSQASGPNTEAFF | TRBJ1-1 | TRBV4-2 | - | -
TGTGCCTGGAGGGGTGCAGGGGCGGGCGGCTACACCTTC | CAWRGAGAGGYTF | TRBJ1-2 | TRBV30 | - | -
TGTGCCAGCAGCTCCGGGACTAGCGGGGGCAGACTCTCCTACGAGCAGTACTTC | CASSSGTSGGRLSYEQYF | TRBJ2-7 | TRBV5-8 | TRBD2 | many
TGTGCCAGCAGCCCGACAGGGTTCTCTGGAAACACCATATATTTT | CASSPTGFSGNTIYF | TRBJ1-3 | TRBV9 | TRBD1 | -
TGTGCCAGCAGGGGACAGGAATTACAGCCCCAGCATTTT | CASRGQELQPQHF | TRBJ1-5 | TRBV6-5 | TRBD1 | once
TGCGCCAGCAGCTACAGGGGGCGAACGTCGGGGGAGCTGTTTTTT | CASSYRGRTSGELFF | TRBJ2-2 | TRBV5-1 | TRBD1 | -
TGTGCCAGCAGATCGGACAGAAACACCGGGGAGCTGTTTTTT | CASRSDRNTGELFF | TRBJ2-2 | TRBV2 | - | -